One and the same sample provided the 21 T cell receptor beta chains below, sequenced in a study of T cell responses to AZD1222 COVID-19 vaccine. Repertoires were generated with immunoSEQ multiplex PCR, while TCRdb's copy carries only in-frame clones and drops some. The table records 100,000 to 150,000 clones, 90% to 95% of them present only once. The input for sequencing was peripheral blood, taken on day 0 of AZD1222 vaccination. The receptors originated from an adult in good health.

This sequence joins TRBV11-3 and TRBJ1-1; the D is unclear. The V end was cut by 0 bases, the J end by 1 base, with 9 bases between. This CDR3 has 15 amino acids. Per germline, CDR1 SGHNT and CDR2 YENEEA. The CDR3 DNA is TGTGCCAGCAGCTTAGATAGTAACTGGAACACTGAAGCTTTCTTT. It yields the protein CASSLDSNWNTEAFF.

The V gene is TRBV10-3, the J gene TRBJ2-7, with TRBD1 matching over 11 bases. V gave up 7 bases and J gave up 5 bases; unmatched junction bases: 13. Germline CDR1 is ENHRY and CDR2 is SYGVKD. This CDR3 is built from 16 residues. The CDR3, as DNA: TGTGCCATCACCGACCGGACAGGGGGCGCTTTCCACGAGCAGTACTTC. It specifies CAITDRTGGAFHEQYF.

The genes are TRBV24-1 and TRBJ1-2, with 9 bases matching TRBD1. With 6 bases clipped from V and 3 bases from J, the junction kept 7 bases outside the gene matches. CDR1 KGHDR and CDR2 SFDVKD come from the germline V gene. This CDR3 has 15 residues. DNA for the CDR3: TGTGCCACCAGTTCCCCCGGGACAGGGCACTATGGCTACACCTTC. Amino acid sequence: CATSSPGTGHYGYTF.

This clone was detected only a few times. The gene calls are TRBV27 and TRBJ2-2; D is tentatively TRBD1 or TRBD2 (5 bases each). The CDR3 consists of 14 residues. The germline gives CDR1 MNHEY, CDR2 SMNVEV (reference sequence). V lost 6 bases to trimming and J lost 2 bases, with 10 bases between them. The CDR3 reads CASSPGPNTGELFF. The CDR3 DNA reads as TGTGCCAGCAGCCCGGGGCCTAACACCGGGGAGCTGTTTTTT.

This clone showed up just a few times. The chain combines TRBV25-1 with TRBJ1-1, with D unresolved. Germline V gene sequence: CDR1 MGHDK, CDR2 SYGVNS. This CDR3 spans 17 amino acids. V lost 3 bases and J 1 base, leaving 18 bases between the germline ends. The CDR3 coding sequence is TGTGCCAGCAGTGATCGCCTGATGGGGTATAAGAACACTGAAGCTTTCTTT. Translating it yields CASSDRLMGYKNTEAFF.

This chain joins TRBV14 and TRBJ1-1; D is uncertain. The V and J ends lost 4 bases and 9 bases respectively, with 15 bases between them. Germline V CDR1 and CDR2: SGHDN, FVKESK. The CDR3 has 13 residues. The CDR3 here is CASSPAGLPQAFF. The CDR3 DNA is TGTGCCAGCAGCCCGGCTGGCCTACCCCAAGCTTTCTTT.

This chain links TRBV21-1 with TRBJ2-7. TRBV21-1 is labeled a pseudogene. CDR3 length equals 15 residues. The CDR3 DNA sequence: TGTGCCAGCAGCGCCCGCCACAAGGGCCGCTACGAGCAGTACTTC. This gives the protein CASSARHKGRYEQYF.

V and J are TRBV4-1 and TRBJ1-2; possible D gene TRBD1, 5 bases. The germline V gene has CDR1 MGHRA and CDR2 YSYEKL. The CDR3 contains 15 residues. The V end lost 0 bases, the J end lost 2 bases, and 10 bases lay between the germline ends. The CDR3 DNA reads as TGCGCCAGCAGCCAAGACAAGGGGAGGAACTATGGCTACACCTTC. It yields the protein CASSQDKGRNYGYTF.

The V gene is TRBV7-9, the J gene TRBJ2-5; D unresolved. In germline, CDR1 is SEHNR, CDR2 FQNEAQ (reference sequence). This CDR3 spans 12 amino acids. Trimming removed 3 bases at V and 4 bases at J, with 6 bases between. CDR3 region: CASSFTTETQYF. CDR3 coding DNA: TGTGCCAGCAGCTTTACCACAGAGACCCAGTACTTC.

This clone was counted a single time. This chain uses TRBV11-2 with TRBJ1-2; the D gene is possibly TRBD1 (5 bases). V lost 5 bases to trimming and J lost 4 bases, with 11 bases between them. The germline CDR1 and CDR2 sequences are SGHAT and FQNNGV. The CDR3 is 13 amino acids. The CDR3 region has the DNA TGTGCCAGCAGCCCTGGGACGCCCTATGGCTACACCTTC. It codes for CASSPGTPYGYTF. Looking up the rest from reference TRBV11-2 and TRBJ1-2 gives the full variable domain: EAGVAQSPRYKIIEKRQSVAFWCNPISGHATLYWYQQILGQGPKLLIQFQNNGVVDDSQLPKDRFSAERLKGVDSTLKIQPAKLEDSAVYLCASSPGTPYGYTFGSGTRLTVV.

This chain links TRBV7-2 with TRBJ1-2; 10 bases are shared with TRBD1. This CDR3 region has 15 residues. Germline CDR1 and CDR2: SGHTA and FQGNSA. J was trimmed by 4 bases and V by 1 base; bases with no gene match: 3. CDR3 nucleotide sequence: TGTGCCAGCAGCTTAGGACAGGGGGCCGGCTATGGCTACACCTTC. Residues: CASSLGQGAGYGYTF.

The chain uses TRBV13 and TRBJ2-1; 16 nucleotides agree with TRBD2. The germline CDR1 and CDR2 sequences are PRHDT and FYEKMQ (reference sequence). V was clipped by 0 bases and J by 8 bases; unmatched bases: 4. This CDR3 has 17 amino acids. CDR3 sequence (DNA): TGTGCCAGCAGCTTAGGGGGACTAGCGGGAGGGCCCGATGAGCAGTTCTTC. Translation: CASSLGGLAGGPDEQFF.

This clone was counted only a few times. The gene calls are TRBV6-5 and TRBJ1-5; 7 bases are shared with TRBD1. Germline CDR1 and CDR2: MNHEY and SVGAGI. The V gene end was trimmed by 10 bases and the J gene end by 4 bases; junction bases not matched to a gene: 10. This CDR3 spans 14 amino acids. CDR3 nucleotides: TGTGCCACCAAACAGGGGTGGCGAAATCAGCCCCAGCATTTT. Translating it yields CATKQGWRNQPQHF.

CDR3 DNA: TGTGCCAGTGGACACCAGGATTACGATACGCAGTATTTT. This translates into CASGHQDYDTQYF. The chain joins TRBV27 to TRBJ2-3, with D perhaps TRBD1 (5 bases). The V end was cut by 9 bases, the J end by 6 bases, with 16 bases between. This CDR3 contains 13 residues. Germline loops: CDR1 MNHEY, CDR2 SMNVEV (reference sequence).

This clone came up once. The CDR3 protein is CASSLESGRETQYF. The CDR3 bases are TGCGCCAGCAGCTTGGAGAGCGGGAGAGAGACCCAGTACTTC. The V and J genes are TRBV5-1 and TRBJ2-5; 8 bases line up with TRBD2. Trimming removed 0 bases from V and 4 bases from J; junction bases left unmatched: 2. There are 14 residues in the CDR3. In germline, CDR1 is SGHRS, CDR2 YFSETQ.

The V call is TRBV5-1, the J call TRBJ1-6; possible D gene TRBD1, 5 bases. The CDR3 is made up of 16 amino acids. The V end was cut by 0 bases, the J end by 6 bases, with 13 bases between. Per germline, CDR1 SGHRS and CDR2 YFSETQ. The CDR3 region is CASSLARDGGNSPLHF. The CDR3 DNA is TGCGCCAGCAGCTTGGCTAGGGATGGGGGTAATTCACCCCTCCACTTT.

Here the CDR3 DNA reads TGTGCCAGCAGCTTAGCAGTGGAGGGCACAGATACGCAGTATTTT. Amino acid sequence: CASSLAVEGTDTQYF. V is TRBV13 and J is TRBJ2-3, with a possible D match to TRBD2 (5 bases). Germline V gene data show CDR1 as PRHDT and CDR2 as FYEKMQ (reference sequence). CDR3 length: 15 residues. V was cut by 1 base and J by 1 base, with 9 bases left in between.

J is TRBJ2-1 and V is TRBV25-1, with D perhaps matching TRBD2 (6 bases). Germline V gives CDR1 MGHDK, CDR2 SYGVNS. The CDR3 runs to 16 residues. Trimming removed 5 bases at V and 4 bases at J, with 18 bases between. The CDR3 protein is CASSSLWRGKYNEQFF. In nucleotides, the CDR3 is TGTGCCAGCAGTTCTCTATGGCGCGGGAAATACAATGAGCAGTTCTTC.

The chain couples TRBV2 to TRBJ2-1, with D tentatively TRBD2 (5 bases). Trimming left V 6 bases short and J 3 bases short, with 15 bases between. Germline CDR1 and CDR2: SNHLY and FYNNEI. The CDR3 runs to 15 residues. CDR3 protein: CASRVLGEFYNEQFF. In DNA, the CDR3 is TGTGCCAGCAGGGTCCTCGGGGAGTTCTACAATGAGCAGTTCTTC.

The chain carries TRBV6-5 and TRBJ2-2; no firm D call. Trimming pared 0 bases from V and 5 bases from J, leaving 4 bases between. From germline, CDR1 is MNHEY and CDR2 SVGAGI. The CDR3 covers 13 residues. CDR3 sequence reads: CASSYSGTGELFF. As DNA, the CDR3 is TGTGCCAGCAGTTACTCGGGGACCGGGGAGCTGTTTTTT.

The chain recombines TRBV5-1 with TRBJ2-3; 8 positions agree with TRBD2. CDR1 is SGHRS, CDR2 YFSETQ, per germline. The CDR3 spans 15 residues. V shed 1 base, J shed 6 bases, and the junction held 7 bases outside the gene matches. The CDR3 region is CASSLTGTRGDTQYF. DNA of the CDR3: TGCGCCAGCAGCTTGACAGGGACTAGGGGCGATACGCAGTATTTT.